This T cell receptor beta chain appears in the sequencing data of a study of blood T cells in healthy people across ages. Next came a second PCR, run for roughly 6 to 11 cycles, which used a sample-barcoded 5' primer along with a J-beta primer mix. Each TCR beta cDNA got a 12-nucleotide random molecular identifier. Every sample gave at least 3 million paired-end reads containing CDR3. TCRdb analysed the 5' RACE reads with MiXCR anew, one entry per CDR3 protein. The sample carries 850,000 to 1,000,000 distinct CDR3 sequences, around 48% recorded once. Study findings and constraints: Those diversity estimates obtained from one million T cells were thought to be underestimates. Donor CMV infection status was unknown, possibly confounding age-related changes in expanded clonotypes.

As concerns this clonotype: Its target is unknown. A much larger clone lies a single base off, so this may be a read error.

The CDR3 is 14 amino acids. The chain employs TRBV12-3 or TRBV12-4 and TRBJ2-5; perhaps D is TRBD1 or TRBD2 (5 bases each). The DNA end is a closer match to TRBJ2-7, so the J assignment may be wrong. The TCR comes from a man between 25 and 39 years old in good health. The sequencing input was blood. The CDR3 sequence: CASNRGSEGYEQYF. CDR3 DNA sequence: TGTGCCAGCAATAGGGGCAGCGAGGGCTACGAGCAGTACTTC.